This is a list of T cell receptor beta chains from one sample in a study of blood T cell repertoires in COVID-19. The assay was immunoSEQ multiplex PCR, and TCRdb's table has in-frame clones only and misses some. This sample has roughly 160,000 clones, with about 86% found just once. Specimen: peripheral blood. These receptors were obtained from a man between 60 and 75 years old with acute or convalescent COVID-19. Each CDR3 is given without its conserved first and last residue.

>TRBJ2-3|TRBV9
ASSGYGSPWGTDTQY
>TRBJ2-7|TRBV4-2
ASSPHQRETEQY
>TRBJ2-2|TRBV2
ASGGTGNTGELF
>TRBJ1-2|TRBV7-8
ASSLVSPASGYT
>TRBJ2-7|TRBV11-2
ASSRRNQGEQY
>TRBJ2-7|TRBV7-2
ASSWAWVGEQY
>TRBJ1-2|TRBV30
AWKVGDRPGYT
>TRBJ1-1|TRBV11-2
ASSLVSLVTEAF
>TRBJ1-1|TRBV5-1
ASSLSTEGSSEAF
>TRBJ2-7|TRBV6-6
ASSSYNYEQY
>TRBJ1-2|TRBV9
ASSPTVDGYT
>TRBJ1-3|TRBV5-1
ASSPGTAGNTIY
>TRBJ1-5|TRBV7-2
ASSLGAGGAHQPQH
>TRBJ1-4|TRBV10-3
AIIGSQGRKTNEKLF
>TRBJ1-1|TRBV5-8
ASSFGGRNTEAF
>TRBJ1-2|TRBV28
ASTHKLSGGDYGYT